This TCR beta chain derives from a study of blood T cell repertoires in COVID-19. Study at large: Researchers got acute and convalescent COVID-19 samples from the United States, Italy and Spain. PBMCs, B-cell-depleted T cells, or T cells provided the cDNA or gDNA that made up the material.

In the authors' methods: From reference gene primer amplification, estimates of nucleated cell counts were derived. Clones were sequenced by immunoSEQ multiplex PCR, and TCRdb holds only the in-frame ones, with some missing. V and J calls and clone size come straight from that table; D and trimming were deduced from the DNA. Found here are roughly 84,000 clones, roughly 80% of them singletons; the top ten hold approximately 4.6%. Sequencing used peripheral blood. This receptor was taken from a woman aged 45-65 years with acute or convalescent COVID-19.

CDR3 region: CASSVTGRAGELFF. The CDR3, as DNA: TGTGCCAGCAGCGTTACAGGGCGGGCTGGGGAGCTGTTTTTT. This chain links TRBV9 with TRBJ2-2; possible D gene TRBD1, 6 bases. This CDR3 has 14 amino acids. Germline V CDR1 and CDR2: SGDLS, YYNGEE. V lost 2 bases to trimming and J lost 8 bases, with 13 bases between them.